A single T cell receptor (beta chain) is shown here with its context. The data are from a study of cytomegalovirus exposure and HLA in healthy donors. Trimming at V came to 5 bases and at J to 7 bases, leaving 7 bases not matched to a gene. The CDR3 runs 14 residues. Per the germline V gene, CDR1 is SGHNT and CDR2 is YYREEE (reference sequence). With 60 Vbeta and 13 Jbeta primers, the PCR was carried out. Only in-frame clones appear in the TCRdb table, and some are missing; sequencing was by immunoSEQ multiplex PCR. The table lists 150,000 to 200,000 clones, around 79% of them singletons. Sequencing was performed on PBMCs. The chain carries TRBV5-4 and TRBJ1-1; 11 nucleotides line up with TRBD1. The source of this sequence is a woman in her thirties or forties in good health and CMV-seropositive. This chain's CDR3 is CASRTDRGPGEAFF. Here the CDR3 DNA reads TGTGCCAGCAGAACGGACAGGGGGCCTGGTGAAGCTTTCTTT.